The 13 T cell receptor beta chains given below trace back to one sample, sequenced in a study of T cell repertoires in cytomegalovirus infection. For these receptors, no antigen is known. TCRdb ran MiXCR on the reads and lists one entry per CDR3 protein. The sample lists approximately 100,000 distinct CDR3 sequences; roughly 41% were seen once. The sample here was CD8+ T cells from cultured PBMCs, taken from culture after CMV antigen stimulation. These receptors were taken from a human donor in good health (CMV status not recorded). Some clones in this sample may be carry-over from other donors' samples.

The chain uses TRBV6-5 and TRBJ2-1; D assignment may be TRBD1 or TRBD2 (5 bases each). Per the germline V gene, CDR1 is MNHEY and CDR2 is SVGAGI. Trimming pared 4 bases from V and 2 bases from J, leaving 15 bases between. The CDR3 length is 16 residues. As DNA, the CDR3 is TGTGCCAGCAGTTCCTCCGGGGCCCGACCCTACAATGAGCAGTTCTTC. Translation: CASSSSGARPYNEQFF.

The V and J genes are TRBV27 and TRBJ1-1; tentative D call: TRBD1 (5 bases). The CDR3 sequence is 16 residues long. Between the trimmed V and J ends, which lost 6 bases and 3 bases, there was a span of 20 bases. Germline V gene lookup returns CDR1 MNHEY and CDR2 SMNVEV (reference sequence). The CDR3 loop reads CASRKEGRGLDTEAFF. CDR3 coding DNA: TGTGCCAGCAGAAAAGAAGGGAGGGGTTTGGACACTGAAGCTTTCTTT.

This sequence joins TRBV7-1 and TRBJ1-6, with 7 bases matching TRBD1. TRBV7-1 is assigned to the ORF class and has an uncertain function. The V gene end was trimmed by 5 bases and the J gene end by 8 bases; junction bases not matched to a gene: 9. This CDR3 is built from 15 residues. The CDR3 bases are TGTGCCAGCAGCGCGAACAGGGGTTACGATTCACCCCTCCACTTT. This translates into CASSANRGYDSPLHF.

The CDR3 nucleotides read TGCAGCCTTACAATGAACACTGAAGCTTTCTTT. It is translated as CSLTMNTEAFF. The V and J genes are TRBV29-1 and TRBJ1-1, with D hard to call. The CDR3 contains 11 residues. CDR1 is SQVTM, CDR2 ANQGSEA, per germline. Trimming stripped 8 bases from V and 0 bases from J, with 7 bases between.

The rearrangement uses TRBV28 and TRBJ2-1; no clear D. Deletions cut 2 bases from V and 7 bases from J, with 9 bases between. Germline CDR1 is MDHEN and CDR2 is SYDVKM. CDR3 length equals 13 residues. Written as DNA, the CDR3 is TGTGCCAGCAGTTTAATCCCCGCAAATGAGCAGTTCTTC. Protein: CASSLIPANEQFF.

This chain joins TRBV29-1 and TRBJ2-7; D is unresolved. Germline-derived CDR1 and CDR2 are SQVTM and ANQGSEA. The V end was cut by 4 bases, the J end by 0 bases, with 16 bases between. The CDR3 is 15 residues long. CDR3 in amino acids: CSVVVVHRSSYEQYF. In DNA form, the CDR3 reads TGCAGCGTTGTAGTGGTCCACAGAAGCTCCTACGAGCAGTACTTC.

The CDR3 DNA sequence: TGTGCCAAAAGTCTCGGTTTATGGGGCTACGAGCAGTACTTC. Protein product: CAKSLGLWGYEQYF. V usage is TRBV12-3 or TRBV12-4 and J usage is TRBJ2-7, with unresolved D. The CDR3 spans 14 residues. The ends were cut back, 10 bases at V and 3 bases at J, with 19 bases in the middle.

The V gene is TRBV6-8, the J gene TRBJ2-1; 11 nucleotides agree with TRBD1. CDR3 length: 15 residues. CDR1 and CDR2 (germline): MNHGY, SAAAGT. The J segment lost 5 bases and the V segment lost 7 bases, leaving 7 bases of the junction unmatched. CDR3 nucleotides: TGTGCCAGCAAACAGGACAGGGGGCGAGACAATGAGCAGTTCTTC. It encodes CASKQDRGRDNEQFF.

V usage is TRBV23-1 and J usage is TRBJ1-5; 9 bases line up with TRBD1. TRBV23-1 is an open reading frame, and its role is uncertain. The CDR3 spans 19 residues. Trimming removed 2 bases from V and 5 bases from J; junction bases left unmatched: 16. The chain's CDR3 is CASSQLVTPKQGADQPQHF. The CDR3 DNA reads TGCGCCAGCAGTCAACTCGTGACCCCCAAACAGGGGGCGGATCAGCCCCAGCATTTT.

This clonotype was found a few times. The gene calls are TRBV5-1 and TRBJ2-1, with TRBD2 identical over 8 bases. Trimming removed 4 bases from V and 1 base from J; junction bases left unmatched: 4. Germline assignment: CDR1 SGHRS and CDR2 YFSETQ. This CDR3 is 15 amino acids long. In nucleotides, the CDR3 is TGCGCCAGCAGCACGGGACTAGAGTCCTACAATGAGCAGTTCTTC. Amino acids: CASSTGLESYNEQFF.

The J gene is TRBJ2-1, the V gene TRBV2; 11 nucleotides line up with TRBD1. Germline CDR1 is SNHLY and CDR2 is FYNNEI. The CDR3 extends over 13 amino acids. Trimming cost V 7 bases and J 8 bases; bases outside gene matches: 4. The CDR3 coding sequence is TGTGCCAGCAAGGGACAGGGGGTCCATGAGCAGTTCTTC. It specifies CASKGQGVHEQFF.

This clonotype has more than one count but fewer than ten. The chain carries TRBV6-2 or TRBV6-3 and TRBJ1-1, with unresolved D. The CDR3 is 13 amino acids. Deletions cut 6 bases from V and 0 bases from J, with 8 bases between. CDR1 MNHEY and CDR2 SVGEGT come from the germline V gene. CDR3 amino acids: CASSPHLNTEAFF. The CDR3 DNA is TGTGCCAGCAGCCCACATTTGAACACTGAAGCTTTCTTT.

A note on this clonotype: Mismatch with germline at one junction end may stem from a read error. CDR3 sequence: CVSSFGANTEAFF. Here the CDR3 DNA reads TGTGTCAGCAGCTTTGGGGCGAACACTGAAGCTTTCTTT. V gene TRBV7-6 combines with J gene TRBJ1-1; D is perhaps TRBD1 (5 bases). The V gene's germline CDR1 is SGHVS and CDR2 FNYEAQ. This CDR3 comprises 13 residues.